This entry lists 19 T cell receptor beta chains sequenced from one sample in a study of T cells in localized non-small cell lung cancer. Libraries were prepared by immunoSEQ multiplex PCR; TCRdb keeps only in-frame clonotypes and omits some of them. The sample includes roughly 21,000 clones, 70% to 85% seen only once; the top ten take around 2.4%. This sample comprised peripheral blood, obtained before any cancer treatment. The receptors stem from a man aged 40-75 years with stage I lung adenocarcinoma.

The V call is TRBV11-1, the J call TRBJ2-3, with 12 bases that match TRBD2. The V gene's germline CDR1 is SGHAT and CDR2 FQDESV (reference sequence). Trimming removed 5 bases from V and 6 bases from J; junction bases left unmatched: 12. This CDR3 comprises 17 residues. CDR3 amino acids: CASSQSWLAGGRDTQYF. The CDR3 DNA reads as TGTGCCAGCAGCCAAAGCTGGCTAGCGGGGGGGCGGGATACGCAGTATTTT.

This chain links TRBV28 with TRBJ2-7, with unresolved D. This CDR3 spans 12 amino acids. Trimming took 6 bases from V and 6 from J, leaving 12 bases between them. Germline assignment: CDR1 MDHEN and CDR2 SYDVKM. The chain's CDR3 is CASSPFWGEQYF. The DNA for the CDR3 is TGTGCCAGCAGCCCTTTTTGGGGCGAGCAGTACTTC.

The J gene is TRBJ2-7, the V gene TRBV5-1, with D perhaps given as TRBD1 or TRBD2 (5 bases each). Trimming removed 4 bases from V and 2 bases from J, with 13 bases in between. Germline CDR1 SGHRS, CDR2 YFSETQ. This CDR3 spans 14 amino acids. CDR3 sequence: CASSPGRTAYEQYF. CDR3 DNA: TGCGCCAGCAGCCCGGGACGAACCGCCTACGAGCAGTACTTC.

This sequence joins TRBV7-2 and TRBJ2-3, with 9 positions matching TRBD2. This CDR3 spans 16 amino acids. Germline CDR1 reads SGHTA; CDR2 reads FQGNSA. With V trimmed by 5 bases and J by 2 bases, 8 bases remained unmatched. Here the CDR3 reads CASSKLAGTPTDTQYF. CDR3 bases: TGTGCCAGCAGCAAGCTAGCGGGAACTCCCACAGATACGCAGTATTTT.

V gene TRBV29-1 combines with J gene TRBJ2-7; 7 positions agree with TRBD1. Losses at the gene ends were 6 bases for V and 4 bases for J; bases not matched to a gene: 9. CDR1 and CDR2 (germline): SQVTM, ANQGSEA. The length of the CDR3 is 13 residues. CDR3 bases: TGCAGCGTCCCGACAGGGAATGGTTACGAGCAGTACTTC. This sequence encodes CSVPTGNGYEQYF.

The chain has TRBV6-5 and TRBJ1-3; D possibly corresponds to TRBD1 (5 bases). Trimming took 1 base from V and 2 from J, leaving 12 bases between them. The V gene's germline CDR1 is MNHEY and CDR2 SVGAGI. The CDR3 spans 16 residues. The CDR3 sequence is CASSYLGGVAGNTIYF. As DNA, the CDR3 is TGTGCCAGCAGTTACTTGGGGGGGGTCGCTGGAAACACCATATATTTT.

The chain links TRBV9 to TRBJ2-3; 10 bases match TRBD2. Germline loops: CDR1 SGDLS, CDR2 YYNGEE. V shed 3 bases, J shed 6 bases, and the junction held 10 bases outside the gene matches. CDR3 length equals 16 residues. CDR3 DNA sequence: TGTGCCAGCAGCGCCATTCTAGCGGGAGAGAGGGATACGCAGTATTTT. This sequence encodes CASSAILAGERDTQYF.

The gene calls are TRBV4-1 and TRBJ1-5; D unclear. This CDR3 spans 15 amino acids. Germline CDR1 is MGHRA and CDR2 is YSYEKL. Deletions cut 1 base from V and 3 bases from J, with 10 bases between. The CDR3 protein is CASSQVGRNNQPQHF. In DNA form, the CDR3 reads TGCGCCAGCAGCCAAGTTGGCAGGAACAATCAGCCCCAGCATTTT.

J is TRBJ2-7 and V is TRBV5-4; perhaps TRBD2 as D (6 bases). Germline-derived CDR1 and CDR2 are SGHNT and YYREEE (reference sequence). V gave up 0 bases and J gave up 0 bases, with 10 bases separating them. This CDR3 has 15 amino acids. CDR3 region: CASSLGGGNSYEQYF. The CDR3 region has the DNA TGTGCCAGCAGCTTGGGTGGGGGGAACTCCTACGAGCAGTACTTC. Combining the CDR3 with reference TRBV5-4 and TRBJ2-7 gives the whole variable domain ETGVTQSPTHLIKTRGQQVTLRCSSQSGHNTVSWYQQALGQGPQFIFQYYREEENGRGNFPPRFSGLQFPNYSSELNVNALELDDSALYLCASSLGGGNSYEQYFGPGTRLTVT.

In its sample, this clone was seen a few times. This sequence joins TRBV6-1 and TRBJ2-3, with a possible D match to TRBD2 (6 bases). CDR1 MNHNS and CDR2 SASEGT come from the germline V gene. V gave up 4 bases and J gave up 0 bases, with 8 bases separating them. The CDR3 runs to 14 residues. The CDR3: CASSAGTSTDTQYF. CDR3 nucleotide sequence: TGTGCCAGCAGTGCGGGGACTAGCACAGATACGCAGTATTTT.

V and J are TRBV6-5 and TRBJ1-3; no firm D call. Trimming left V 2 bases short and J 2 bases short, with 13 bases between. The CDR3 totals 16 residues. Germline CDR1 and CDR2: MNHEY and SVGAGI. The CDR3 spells CASSYGEGRTGNTIYF. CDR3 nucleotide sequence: TGTGCCAGCAGTTACGGAGAGGGTCGGACTGGAAACACCATATATTTT.

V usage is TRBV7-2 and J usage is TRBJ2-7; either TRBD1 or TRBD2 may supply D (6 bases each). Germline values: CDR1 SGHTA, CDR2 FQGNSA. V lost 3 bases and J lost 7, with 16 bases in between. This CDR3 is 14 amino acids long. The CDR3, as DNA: TGTGCCAGCAGCTTTACAGGGTCCGGGAGAGAGCAGTACTTC. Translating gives CASSFTGSGREQYF.

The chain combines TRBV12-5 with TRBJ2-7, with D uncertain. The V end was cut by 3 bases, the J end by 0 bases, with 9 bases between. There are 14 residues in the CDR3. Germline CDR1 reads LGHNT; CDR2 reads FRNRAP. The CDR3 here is CASGLGWSSYEQYF. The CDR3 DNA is TGTGCTAGTGGTTTAGGGTGGAGCTCCTACGAGCAGTACTTC.

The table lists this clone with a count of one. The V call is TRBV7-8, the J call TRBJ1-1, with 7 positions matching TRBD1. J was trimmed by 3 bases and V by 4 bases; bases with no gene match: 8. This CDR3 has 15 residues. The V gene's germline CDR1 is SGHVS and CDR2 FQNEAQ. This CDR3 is CASSYWGQSDTEAFF. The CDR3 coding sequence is TGTGCCAGCAGCTATTGGGGACAGTCGGACACTGAAGCTTTCTTT.

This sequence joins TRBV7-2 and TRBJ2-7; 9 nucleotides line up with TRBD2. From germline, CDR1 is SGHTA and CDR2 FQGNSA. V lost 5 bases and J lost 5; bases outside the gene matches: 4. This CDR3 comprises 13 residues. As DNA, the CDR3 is TGTGCCAGCAGCCCGGGACTAGCCAACGAGCAGTACTTC. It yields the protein CASSPGLANEQYF.

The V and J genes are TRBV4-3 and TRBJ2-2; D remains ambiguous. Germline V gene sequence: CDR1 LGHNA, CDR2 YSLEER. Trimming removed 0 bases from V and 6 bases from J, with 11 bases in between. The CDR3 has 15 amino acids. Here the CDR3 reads CASSQDRGVPGELFF. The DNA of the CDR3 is TGCGCCAGCAGCCAAGATCGCGGAGTCCCCGGGGAGCTGTTTTTT.

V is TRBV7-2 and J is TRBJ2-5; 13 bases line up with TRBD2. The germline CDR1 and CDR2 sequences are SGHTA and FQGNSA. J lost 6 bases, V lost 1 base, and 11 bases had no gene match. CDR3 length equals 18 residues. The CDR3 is CASSLEVLAGGLQKTQYF. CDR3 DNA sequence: TGTGCCAGCAGCTTAGAAGTACTAGCGGGAGGGCTGCAAAAGACCCAGTACTTC.

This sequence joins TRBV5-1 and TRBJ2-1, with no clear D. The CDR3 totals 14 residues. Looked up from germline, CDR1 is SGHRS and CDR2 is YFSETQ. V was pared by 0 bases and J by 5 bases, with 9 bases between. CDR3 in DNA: TGCGCCAGCAGCTTGGATGGTTTCGACAATGAGCAGTTCTTC. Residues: CASSLDGFDNEQFF.

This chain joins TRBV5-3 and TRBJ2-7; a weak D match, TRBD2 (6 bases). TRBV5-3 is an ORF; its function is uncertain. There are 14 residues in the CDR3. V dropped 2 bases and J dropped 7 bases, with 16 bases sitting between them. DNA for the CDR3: TGTGCCAGAAGCTTTGCACTAGCCTCCTCTGAGCAGTACTTC. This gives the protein CARSFALASSEQYF.